One and the same sample provided the 15 T cell receptor beta chains below, sequenced in a study of Ad26.COV2.S vaccination and SARS-CoV-2 variants. Clones were read by immunoSEQ multiplex PCR, and TCRdb kept only the in-frame ones, dropping some. The repertoire holds fewer than 500,000 clones, with more than 80% as singletons. The treatment: around 19 received Ad26.COV2.S at low or high dose, single or two shots; 5 received placebo; per-sample allocation not given. Specimen acquisition occurred on day 63 following the initial vaccine or placebo injection. Material: peripheral blood, obtained in a trial of Ad26.COV2.S vaccine versus placebo. The receptors come from a person aged 18 to 59 who received the Ad26.COV2.S COVID-19 vaccine or a placebo.

This chain joins TRBV27 and TRBJ2-4; D remains unclear. V was clipped by 5 bases and J by 0 bases, with 5 bases between them. Germline CDR1 is MNHEY and CDR2 is SMNVEV (reference sequence). This CDR3 is built from 13 residues. Written as DNA, the CDR3 is TGTGCCAGCAGTGATCTAGCCAAAAACATTCAGTACTTC. Translation: CASSDLAKNIQYF.

CDR3 sequence: CASSLSRSEAFF. The CDR3 DNA reads as TGTGCCAGCAGCTTGAGCAGGAGTGAAGCTTTCTTT. The rearrangement uses TRBV5-8 and TRBJ1-1; unclear D gene. With 1 base removed from V and 7 bases from J, the gap between germline ends came to 8 bases. This CDR3 has 12 residues. From germline, CDR1 is SGHTS and CDR2 YDEGEE.

The V and J genes are TRBV2 and TRBJ2-2; D not certain. The CDR3 totals 14 residues. V lost 5 bases, J lost 6 bases, and 13 bases lay in between. CDR1 and CDR2 (germline): SNHLY, FYNNEI. CDR3 sequence reads: CASSSGLESGELFF. The CDR3 DNA is TGTGCCAGCAGTTCCGGTCTCGAGTCCGGGGAGCTGTTTTTT.

The V call is TRBV30, the J call TRBJ1-6, with a tentative D call TRBD1 (6 bases). CDR1 is GTSNPN and CDR2 is SVGIG in the germline V gene (reference sequence). Trimming left V 4 bases short and J 4 bases short, with 14 bases between. The CDR3 runs 15 residues. The CDR3 nucleotides read TGTGCCTGGAAACAGGGATATCAGTATAATTCACCCCTCCACTTT. Residues: CAWKQGYQYNSPLHF.

The CDR3: CASSWTSESTDTQYF. The DNA of the CDR3 is TGCGCCAGCAGCTGGACTAGCGAGAGCACAGATACGCAGTATTTT. The rearrangement joins TRBV5-1 to TRBJ2-3; TRBD2 matches at 9 bases. The J segment lost 0 bases and the V segment lost 3 bases, leaving 2 bases of the junction unmatched. CDR1 and CDR2 (germline): SGHRS, YFSETQ. This CDR3 region has 15 residues.

This chain links TRBV9 with TRBJ2-1, with D unclear. The CDR3 is made up of 13 amino acids. The V end was cut by 0 bases, the J end by 4 bases, with 5 bases between. The germline V gene encodes CDR1 SGDLS and CDR2 YYNGEE. CDR3 in DNA: TGTGCCAGCAGCGTAGAACTGTACAATGAGCAGTTCTTC. Encoded protein: CASSVELYNEQFF.

J is TRBJ2-7 and V is TRBV18, with a possible D match to TRBD2 (6 bases). The CDR3 sequence is 11 residues long. Trimming took 6 bases from V and 9 from J, leaving 12 bases between them. Germline V lookup: CDR1 KGHSH, CDR2 LQKENI. In nucleotides, the CDR3 is TGTGCCAGCTCCTTGGGGGGACCGCAGTACTTC. Translated, it gives CASSLGGPQYF.

This chain connects TRBV30 to TRBJ1-4, with 11 nucleotides matching TRBD1. Germline CDR1 GTSNPN, CDR2 SVGIG (reference sequence). The CDR3 is 18 residues long. The J segment lost 8 bases and the V segment lost 5 bases, leaving 19 bases of the junction unmatched. The chain's CDR3 is CAWRRGQGAVVGREKLFF. The CDR3 bases are TGTGCCTGGCGCCGAGGACAGGGGGCGGTTGTCGGCAGAGAAAAACTGTTTTTT.

This clone showed up just once. V is TRBV3-1 (or the pseudogene TRBV3-2) and J is TRBJ1-2; tentatively, D is TRBD1 (6 bases). CDR1 and CDR2 (germline): LGHDT, YNNKEL (reference sequence). The CDR3 length is 14 residues. V gave up 2 bases and J gave up 8 bases, with 15 bases separating them. CDR3: CASSQYRGAGGYTF. In DNA, the CDR3 is TGTGCCAGCAGCCAATATCGGGGGGCCGGGGGCTACACCTTC.

CDR3 in amino acids: CASSKLRTSSSEQYF. For the CDR3, the DNA is TGTGCCAGCAGTAAGCTCAGGACTAGCTCATCCGAGCAGTACTTC. The chain is built from TRBV2 and TRBJ2-7; 8 positions agree with TRBD2. With V trimmed by 5 bases and J by 6 bases, 12 bases remained unmatched. The CDR3 covers 15 residues. Germline lookup yields CDR1 SNHLY and CDR2 FYNNEI. Variable domain in full (rest from reference TRBV2 and TRBJ2-7): EPEVTQTPSHQVTQMGQEVILRCVPISNHLYFYWYRQILGQKVEFLVSFYNNEISEKSEIFDDQFSVERPDGSNFTLKIRSTKLEDSAMYFCASSKLRTSSSEQYFGPGTRLTVT.

The V gene is TRBV18, the J gene TRBJ2-1, with TRBD2 identical over 10 bases. CDR3 length equals 16 residues. Germline V gives CDR1 KGHSH, CDR2 LQKENI. The V and J ends lost 3 bases and 8 bases, in that order; junction bases with no gene match: 10. The CDR3 is CASSPGGAGGRDEQFF. CDR3 nucleotide sequence: TGTGCCAGCTCACCGGGTGGAGCGGGAGGGCGCGATGAGCAGTTCTTC.

The chain uses TRBV3-1 (or the pseudogene TRBV3-2) and TRBJ2-7; perhaps TRBD2 as D (5 bases). Germline V CDR1 and CDR2: LGHDT, YNNKEL (reference sequence). The V gene lost 9 bases and the J gene lost 2 bases, with 20 bases spanning the gap. The CDR3 spans 15 residues. The CDR3 spells CARTRGQATPYEQYF. The CDR3, as DNA: TGTGCCAGAACCCGCGGGCAGGCGACCCCCTACGAGCAGTACTTC.

In its sample, this clone was seen a few times. The chain couples TRBV10-1 to TRBJ2-2; TRBD2 matches at 8 bases. V lost 3 bases, J lost 0 bases, and 6 bases stayed unmatched. The CDR3 is made up of 17 amino acids. Germline V gene lookup returns CDR1 WNHNN and CDR2 SYGVQD (reference sequence). The CDR3 region has the DNA TGCGCCAGCAGTGATGTAGCGGGGCACGCGAACACCGGGGAGCTGTTTTTT. This sequence encodes CASSDVAGHANTGELFF.

This sequence joins TRBV27 and TRBJ2-1; D might be TRBD2 (8 bases). Per germline, CDR1 MNHEY and CDR2 SMNVEV (reference sequence). The CDR3 consists of 17 residues. The V and J ends lost 5 bases and 2 bases respectively, with 19 bases between them. This CDR3 is CASSIGGGRHTYNEQFF. The CDR3 DNA sequence: TGTGCCAGCAGTATAGGGGGCGGGAGGCACACCTACAATGAGCAGTTCTTC.

This chain links TRBV6-2 or TRBV6-3 with TRBJ2-7, with 8 positions matching TRBD2. Germline V CDR1 and CDR2: MNHEY, SVGEGT. With 5 bases clipped from V and 3 bases from J, the junction kept 12 bases outside the gene matches. There are 16 residues in the CDR3. CDR3 DNA: TGTGCCAGCAGTAAGACTGGGACCAGCGGGAGCTACGAGCAGTACTTC. This encodes CASSKTGTSGSYEQYF.